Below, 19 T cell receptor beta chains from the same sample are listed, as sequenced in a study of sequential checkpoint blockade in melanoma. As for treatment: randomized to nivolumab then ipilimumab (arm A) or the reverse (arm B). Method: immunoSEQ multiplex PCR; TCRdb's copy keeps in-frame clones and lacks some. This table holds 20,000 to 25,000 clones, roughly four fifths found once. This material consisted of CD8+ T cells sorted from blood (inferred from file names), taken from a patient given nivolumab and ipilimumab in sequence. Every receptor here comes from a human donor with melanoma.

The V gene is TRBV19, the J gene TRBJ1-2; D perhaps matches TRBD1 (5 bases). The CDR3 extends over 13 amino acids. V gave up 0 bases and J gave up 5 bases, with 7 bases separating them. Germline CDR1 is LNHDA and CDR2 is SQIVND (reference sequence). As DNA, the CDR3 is TGTGCCAGTAGTATAGACAGGGCTTATGGCTACACCTTC. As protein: CASSIDRAYGYTF.

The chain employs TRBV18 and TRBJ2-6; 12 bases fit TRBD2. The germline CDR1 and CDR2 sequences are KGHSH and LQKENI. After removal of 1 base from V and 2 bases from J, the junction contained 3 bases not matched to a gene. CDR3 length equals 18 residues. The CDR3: CASSPLGLAGTGANVLTF. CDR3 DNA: TGTGCCAGCTCACCACTAGGACTAGCGGGAACTGGGGCCAACGTCCTGACTTTC. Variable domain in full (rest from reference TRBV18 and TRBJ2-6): NAGVMQNPRHLVRRRGQEARLRCSPMKGHSHVYWYRQLPEEGLKFMVYLQKENIIDESGMPKERFSAEFPKEGPSILRIQQVVRGDSAAYFCASSPLGLAGTGANVLTFGAGSRLTVL.

The CDR3 coding sequence is TGTGCCAGCACGCTCCGGGGGACAGGGGGGGAAAAACTGTTTTTT. This sequence encodes CASTLRGTGGEKLFF. This chain joins TRBV28 and TRBJ1-4, with 11 bases fitting TRBD1. Germline V gene lookup returns CDR1 MDHEN and CDR2 SYDVKM. V was pared by 7 bases and J by 8 bases, with 9 bases of the junction left unmatched. This CDR3 region has 15 residues.

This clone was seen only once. The CDR3 region has the DNA TGTGCCACCAGGCCGGGACTGGACTACGAGCAGTACTTC. This codes for CATRPGLDYEQYF. The rearrangement uses TRBV15 and TRBJ2-7; D may be TRBD2 (6 bases). The V end lost 6 bases, the J end lost 3 bases, and 12 bases lay between the germline ends. This CDR3 has 13 residues. Germline-derived CDR1 and CDR2 are LNHNV and YYDKDF (reference sequence). Variable domain in full (rest from reference TRBV15 and TRBJ2-7): DAMVIQNPRYQVTQFGKPVTLSCSQTLNHNVMYWYQQKSSQAPKLLFHYYDKDFNNEADTPDNFQSRRPNTSFCFLDIRSPGLGDTAMYLCATRPGLDYEQYFGPGTRLTVT.

The CDR3 DNA follows: TGTGCCAGCAGCTCGGCCGGGACTAGCGCAGATACGCAGTATTTT. It specifies CASSSAGTSADTQYF. The chain couples TRBV7-2 to TRBJ2-3; TRBD2 aligns across 10 bases. The CDR3 loop spans 15 amino acids. Germline trimming cut 4 bases from V and 4 bases from J; bases unmatched to any gene: 5. The germline V gene has CDR1 SGHTA and CDR2 FQGNSA.

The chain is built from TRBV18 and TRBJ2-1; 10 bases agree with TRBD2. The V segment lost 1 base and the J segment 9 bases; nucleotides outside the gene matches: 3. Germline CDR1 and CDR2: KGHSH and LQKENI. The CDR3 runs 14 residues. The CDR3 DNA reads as TGTGCCAGCTCACCACTGGAGCGGGAGGGTGAGCAGTTCTTC. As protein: CASSPLEREGEQFF. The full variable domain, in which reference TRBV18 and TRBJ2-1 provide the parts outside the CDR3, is NAGVMQNPRHLVRRRGQEARLRCSPMKGHSHVYWYRQLPEEGLKFMVYLQKENIIDESGMPKERFSAEFPKEGPSILRIQQVVRGDSAAYFCASSPLEREGEQFFGPGTRLTVL.

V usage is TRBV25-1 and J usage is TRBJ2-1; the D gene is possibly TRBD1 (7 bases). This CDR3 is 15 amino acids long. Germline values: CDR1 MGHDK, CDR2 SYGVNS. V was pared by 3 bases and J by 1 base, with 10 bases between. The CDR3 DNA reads TGTGCCAGCAGTGACGCGGGACAGTCCTACAATGAGCAGTTCTTC. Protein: CASSDAGQSYNEQFF. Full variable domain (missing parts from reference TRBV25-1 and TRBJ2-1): EADIYQTPRYLVIGTGKKITLECSQTMGHDKMYWYQQDPGMELHLIHYSYGVNSTEKGDLSSESTVSRIRTEHFPLTLESARPSHTSQYLCASSDAGQSYNEQFFGPGTRLTVL.

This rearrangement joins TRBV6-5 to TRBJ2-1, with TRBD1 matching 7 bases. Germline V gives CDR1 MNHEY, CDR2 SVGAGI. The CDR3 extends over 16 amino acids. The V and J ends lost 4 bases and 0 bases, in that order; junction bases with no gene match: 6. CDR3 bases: TGTGCCAGCAGTTCAGGGGGAGAGAGCTCCTACAATGAGCAGTTCTTC. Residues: CASSSGGESSYNEQFF.

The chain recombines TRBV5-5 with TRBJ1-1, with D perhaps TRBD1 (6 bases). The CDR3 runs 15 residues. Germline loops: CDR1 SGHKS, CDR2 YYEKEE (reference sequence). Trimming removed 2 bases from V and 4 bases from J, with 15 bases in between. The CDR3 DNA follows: TGTGCCAGCAGCTTCGCCCAGGGGACGGGCACTGAAGCTTTCTTT. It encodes CASSFAQGTGTEAFF.

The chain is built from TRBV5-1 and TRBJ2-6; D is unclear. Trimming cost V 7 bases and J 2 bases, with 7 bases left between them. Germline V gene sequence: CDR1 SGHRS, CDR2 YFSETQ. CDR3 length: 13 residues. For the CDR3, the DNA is TGCGCCAGCTGGTCGGCTGGGGCCAACGTCCTGACTTTC. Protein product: CASWSAGANVLTF.

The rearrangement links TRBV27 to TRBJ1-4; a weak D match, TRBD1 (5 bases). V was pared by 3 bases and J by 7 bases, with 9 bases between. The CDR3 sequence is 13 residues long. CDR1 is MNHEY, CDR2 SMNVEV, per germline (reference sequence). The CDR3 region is CASSFQGGEKLFF. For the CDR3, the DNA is TGTGCCAGCAGTTTCCAGGGTGGTGAAAAACTGTTTTTT.

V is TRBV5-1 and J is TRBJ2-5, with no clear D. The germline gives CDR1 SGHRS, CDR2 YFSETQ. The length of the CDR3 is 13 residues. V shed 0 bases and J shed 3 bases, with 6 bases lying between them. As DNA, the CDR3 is TGCGCCAGCAGCTTGGCCCCAGAAGAGACCCAGTACTTC. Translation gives CASSLAPEETQYF.

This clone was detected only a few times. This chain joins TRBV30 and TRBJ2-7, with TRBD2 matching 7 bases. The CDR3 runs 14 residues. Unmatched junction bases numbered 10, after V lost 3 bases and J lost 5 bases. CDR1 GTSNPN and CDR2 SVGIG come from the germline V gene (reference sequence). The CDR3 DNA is TGTGCCTGGAGAGTAAAGAGAGGGAGGGACGAGCAGTACTTC. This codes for CAWRVKRGRDEQYF.

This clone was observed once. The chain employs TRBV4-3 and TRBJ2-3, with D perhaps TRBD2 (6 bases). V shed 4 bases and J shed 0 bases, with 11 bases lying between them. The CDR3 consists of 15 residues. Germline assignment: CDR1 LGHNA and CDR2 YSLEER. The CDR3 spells CASSPGEASTDTQYF. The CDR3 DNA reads TGCGCCAGCAGCCCGGGGGAGGCTAGCACAGATACGCAGTATTTT.

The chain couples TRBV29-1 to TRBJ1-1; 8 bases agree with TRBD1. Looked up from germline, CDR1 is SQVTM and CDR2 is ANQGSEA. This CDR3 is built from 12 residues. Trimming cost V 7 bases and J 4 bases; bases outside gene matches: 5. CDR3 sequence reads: CSGYRGGTEAFF. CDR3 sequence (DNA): TGCAGCGGATACAGGGGGGGCACTGAAGCTTTCTTT.

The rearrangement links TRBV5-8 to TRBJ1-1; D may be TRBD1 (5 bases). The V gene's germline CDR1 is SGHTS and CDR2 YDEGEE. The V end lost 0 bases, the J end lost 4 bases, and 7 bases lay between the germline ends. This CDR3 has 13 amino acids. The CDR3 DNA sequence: TGTGCCAGCAGCTTGGAAAGGGGCACTGAAGCTTTCTTT. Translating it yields CASSLERGTEAFF.

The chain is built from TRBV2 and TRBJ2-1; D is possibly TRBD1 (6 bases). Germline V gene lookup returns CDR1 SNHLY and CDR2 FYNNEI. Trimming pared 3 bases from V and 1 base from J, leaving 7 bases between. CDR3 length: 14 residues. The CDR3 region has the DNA TGTGCCAGCAGTGACGGGACATCCTACAATGAGCAGTTCTTC. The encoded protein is CASSDGTSYNEQFF.

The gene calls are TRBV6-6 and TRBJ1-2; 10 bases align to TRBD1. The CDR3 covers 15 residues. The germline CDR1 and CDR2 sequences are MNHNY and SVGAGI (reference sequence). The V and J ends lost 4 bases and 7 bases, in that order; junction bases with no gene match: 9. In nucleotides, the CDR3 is TGTGCCAGCAGTTTCTTCCGGGACAGGGGAGGTGGCTACACCTTC. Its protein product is CASSFFRDRGGGYTF.

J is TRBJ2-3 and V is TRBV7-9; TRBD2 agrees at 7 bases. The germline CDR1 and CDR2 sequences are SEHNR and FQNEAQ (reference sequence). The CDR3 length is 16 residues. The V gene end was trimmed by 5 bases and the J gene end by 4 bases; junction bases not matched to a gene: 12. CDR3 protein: CASSPRLAIIPDTQYF. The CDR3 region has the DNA TGTGCCAGCAGCCCCCGACTAGCAATCATACCAGATACGCAGTATTTT.